This TCR beta chain originates from a study of blood T cell repertoires in COVID-19. Background on the study: Donors in the United States, Italy and Spain gave samples during acute or convalescent COVID-19. In each case, the material was cDNA or gDNA derived from T cells, B-cell-depleted T cells, or PBMCs.

V gave up 7 bases and J gave up 0 bases; unmatched junction bases: 9. There are 16 residues in the CDR3. The germline V gene has CDR1 SGHVS and CDR2 FQNEAQ. Source study methods: Amplification with reference gene primers provided the estimates of nucleated cell counts. Sequenced by immunoSEQ multiplex PCR; TCRdb stores in-frame clones only, minus some. D and trimming come from the DNA, and the V and J calls and clone size come from that table. The sample shows tens of thousands of clones, roughly nine tenths of them seen only once. The specimen sequenced was peripheral blood. This chain connects TRBV7-8 to TRBJ1-1; 9 bases fit TRBD1. The receptor comes from a male donor with acute or convalescent COVID-19. The CDR3 loop reads CASTEVGQGMNTEAFF. In DNA form, the CDR3 reads TGTGCCAGCACAGAGGTGGGACAGGGAATGAACACTGAAGCTTTCTTT.